This T cell receptor beta chain stems from a study of CD8 T cells in ankylosing spondylitis. Study outcomes and limitations: Apparently characteristic of ankylosing spondylitis blood was a TCR beta motif (under ten highly homologous variants).

This CDR3 is built from 13 residues. The V gene's germline CDR1 is KGHDR and CDR2 SFDVKD. V shed 2 bases and J shed 2 bases, with 3 bases lying between them. TCRdb redid the calling of the 5' RACE reads with MiXCR, one entry per CDR3 protein. The table records about 400,000 distinct CDR3 sequences, around 24% of them present only once. This clonotype came up a few times. What it binds is not known. V usage is TRBV24-1 and J usage is TRBJ2-1, with D hard to call. The sequence came from a male donor with ankylosing spondylitis. The sequencing input was blood, either unsorted or a sorted T cell fraction (not recorded which). The CDR3 reads CATSDWPYNEQFF. CDR3 nucleotides: TGTGCCACCAGTGATTGGCCCTACAATGAGCAGTTCTTC.